This section outlines one T cell receptor beta chain sequence together with its context. The data were taken from a study of cytomegalovirus exposure and HLA in healthy donors. Looked up from germline, CDR1 is SNHLY and CDR2 is FYNNEI. CDR3 size: 14 residues. Trimming removed 5 bases from V and 0 bases from J, with 5 bases in between. Produced via immunoSEQ multiplex PCR; TCRdb's table is partial and in-frame only. There are 150,000 to 200,000 clones in the sample; about four fifths occur only once, and 6% to 9% lies in the top ten. This TCR derives from a man in his late teens or twenties in good health and CMV-seropositive. The chain joins TRBV2 to TRBJ2-6; D uncertain. Sequencing used PBMCs. This CDR3 is CASSRVSGANVLTF. The CDR3 DNA reads as TGTGCCAGCAGTAGAGTCTCTGGGGCCAACGTCCTGACTTTC.